This T cell receptor (beta chain) came from a study of blood T cell repertoires in COVID-19. Profiled with immunoSEQ multiplex PCR; TCRdb holds only in-frame clones, not every one. Among some 45,000 clones listed, approximately 86% were seen once. This clone was recorded once. CDR1 is DFQATT and CDR2 is SNEGSKA in the germline V gene (reference sequence). Trimming at V came to 5 bases and at J to 6 bases, leaving 8 bases not matched to a gene. The CDR3 is made up of 14 amino acids. This clonotype originated in a woman aged 80 or over with acute or convalescent COVID-19. The sequencing input was peripheral blood. This chain uses TRBV20-1 with TRBJ2-1, with 9 bases fitting TRBD2. The CDR3 DNA follows: TGCAGTGCTGGTGGGAGCGGGGGGCTCAATGAGCAGTTCTTC. Amino acid sequence: CSAGGSGGLNEQFF.